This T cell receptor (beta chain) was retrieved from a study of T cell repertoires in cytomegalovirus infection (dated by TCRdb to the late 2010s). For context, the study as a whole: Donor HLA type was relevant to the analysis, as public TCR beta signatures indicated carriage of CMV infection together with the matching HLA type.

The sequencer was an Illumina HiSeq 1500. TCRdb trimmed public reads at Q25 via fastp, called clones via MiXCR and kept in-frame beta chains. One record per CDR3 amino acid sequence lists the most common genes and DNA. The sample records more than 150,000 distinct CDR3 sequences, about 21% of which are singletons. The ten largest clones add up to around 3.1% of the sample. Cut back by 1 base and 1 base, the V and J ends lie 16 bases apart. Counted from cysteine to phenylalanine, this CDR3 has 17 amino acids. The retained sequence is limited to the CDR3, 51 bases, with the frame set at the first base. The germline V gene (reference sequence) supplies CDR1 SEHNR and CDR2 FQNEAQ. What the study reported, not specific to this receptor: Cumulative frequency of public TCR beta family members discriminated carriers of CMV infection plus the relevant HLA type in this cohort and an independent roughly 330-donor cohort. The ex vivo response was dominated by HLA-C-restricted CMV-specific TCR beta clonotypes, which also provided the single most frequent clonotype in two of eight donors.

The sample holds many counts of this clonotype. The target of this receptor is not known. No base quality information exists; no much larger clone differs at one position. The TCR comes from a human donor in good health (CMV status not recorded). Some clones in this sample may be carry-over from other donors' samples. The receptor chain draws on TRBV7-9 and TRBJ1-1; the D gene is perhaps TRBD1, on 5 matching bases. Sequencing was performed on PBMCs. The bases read TGTGCCAGCAGCTTAGACCAGGGTCTCAGGGCGAACACTGAAGCTTTCTTT. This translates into CASSLDQGLRANTEAFF.